This T cell receptor beta chain was retrieved from a study of T cells in Graves' hyperthyroidism and ophthalmopathy. Template material for amplifying TCR beta CDR3 regions consisted of RNA transcripts. Initially, a first-round RT-PCR of the TCR CDR3 employed the HTBI primer set. TCRdb re-called the multiplex PCR reads with MiXCR, one entry per CDR3 protein. Among roughly 700,000 distinct CDR3 sequences listed, roughly 32% were seen once. Germline trimming cut 6 bases from V and 5 bases from J; bases unmatched to any gene: 8. Germline V CDR1 and CDR2: SNHLY, FYNNEI. This CDR3 is built from 15 residues.

The chain joins TRBV2 to TRBJ1-5, with 9 bases that match TRBD1. The sequence came from a woman aged 35 to 49 with Graves' hyperthyroidism. The sequenced material came from blood. The chain's CDR3 is CASSRAGQGDQPQHF. Written as DNA, the CDR3 is TGTGCCAGCAGCAGGGCGGGACAGGGAGATCAGCCCCAGCATTTT.